One and the same sample provided the 32 T cell receptor beta chains below, sequenced in a study of T cells after yellow fever vaccination. MiXCR, applied by TCRdb to the 5' RACE reads, yields one record per CDR3 protein. Altogether some 560,000 distinct CDR3 sequences are present, less than 20% being singletons, with the ten largest covering roughly an eighth. Sequenced here: PBMCs, sampled 15 days after the yellow fever booster vaccination. The origin of the receptors is a man aged 30 to 45 who received the YFV17D yellow fever vaccine.

This clonotype was seen at least ten times. The V and J genes are TRBV3-1 and TRBJ2-7; the D is unclear. The germline V and J ends were trimmed by 1 base and 6 bases, with 10 bases remaining between them. The CDR3 has 13 residues. CDR1 and CDR2 from the germline V gene are LGHDT and YNNKEL (reference sequence). The CDR3 loop reads CASSQGASSEQYF. The CDR3 region has the DNA TGTGCCAGCAGCCAAGGGGCCTCTTCCGAGCAGTACTTC.

This clonotype was observed many times. The V call is TRBV12-3 or TRBV12-4, the J call TRBJ2-7; tentative D call: TRBD2 (6 bases). CDR3 size: 13 residues. Trimming removed 11 bases from V and 4 bases from J, with 18 bases in between. CDR3 loop: CASSEGQSYEQYF. CDR3 DNA: TGTGCCTCTTCGGAGGGGCAGTCTTACGAGCAGTACTTC.

Only a few counts were recorded for this clonotype. The chain joins TRBV7-6 to TRBJ2-7; no reliable D call. Per germline, CDR1 SGHVS and CDR2 FNYEAQ. With 7 bases removed from V and 6 bases from J, the gap between germline ends came to 13 bases. The CDR3 covers 12 residues. Written as DNA, the CDR3 is TGTGCCAGCACCCTAGAAGGTCCCGAGCAGTACTTC. Translation: CASTLEGPEQYF.

The chain uses TRBV20-1 and TRBJ2-3; D is possibly TRBD1 or TRBD2 (5 bases each). V lost 3 bases and J lost 5, with 15 bases in between. This CDR3 has 14 residues. Germline V gives CDR1 DFQATT, CDR2 SNEGSKA (reference sequence). CDR3 coding DNA: TGCAGTGCTAGGGGAATTGGGGGTGGAGATACGCAGTATTTT. As protein: CSARGIGGGDTQYF.

The chain joins TRBV19 to TRBJ2-1, with D possibly being TRBD2 (6 bases). V was shortened by 9 bases and J by 8 bases, with 14 bases between the two germline ends. Germline CDR1 and CDR2: LNHDA and SQIVND (reference sequence). The CDR3 runs to 12 residues. CDR3 in DNA: TGTGCCAGCAGTGACTGGAGGGATGAGCAGTTCTTC. It specifies CASSDWRDEQFF.

The chain joins TRBV18 to TRBJ2-3, with D unresolved. The CDR3 has 15 residues. V was shortened by 3 bases and J by 0 bases, with 10 bases between the two germline ends. CDR1 and CDR2 (germline): KGHSH, LQKENI. DNA of the CDR3: TGTGCCAGCTCACCCCATGGGTCCAGCACAGATACGCAGTATTTT. Translating gives CASSPHGSSTDTQYF. The full variable domain, in which reference TRBV18 and TRBJ2-3 provide the parts outside the CDR3, is NAGVMQNPRHLVRRRGQEARLRCSPMKGHSHVYWYRQLPEEGLKFMVYLQKENIIDESGMPKERFSAEFPKEGPSILRIQQVVRGDSAAYFCASSPHGSSTDTQYFGPGTRLTVL.

This clonotype was counted only a few times. This sequence joins TRBV6-2 or TRBV6-3 and TRBJ2-1, with 9 bases lining up with TRBD2. The germline gives CDR1 MNHEY, CDR2 SVGEGT. The CDR3 consists of 15 residues. Trimming cost V 6 bases and J 6 bases; bases outside gene matches: 9. CDR3 amino acids: CASSELAGRANEQFF. CDR3 coding DNA: TGTGCCAGCAGCGAACTAGCGGGCCGGGCCAATGAGCAGTTCTTC.

This clonotype was counted ten times or more. J is TRBJ2-3 and V is TRBV7-3; 9 bases fit TRBD2. The ends lost 5 bases at V and 2 bases at J; junction bases unmatched: 8. Germline CDR1 SGHTA, CDR2 FQGTGA. The CDR3 sequence is 16 residues long. The CDR3 protein is CASSPGLAGITDTQYF. DNA for the CDR3: TGTGCCAGCAGCCCCGGCCTAGCGGGGATCACAGATACGCAGTATTTT. Combining the CDR3 with reference TRBV7-3 and TRBJ2-3 gives the whole variable domain GAGVSQTPSNKVTEKGKYVELRCDPISGHTALYWYRQSLGQGPEFLIYFQGTGAADDSGLPNDRFFAVRPEGSVSTLKIQRTERGDSAVYLCASSPGLAGITDTQYFGPGTRLTVL.

This clonotype occurred a few times. CDR3 nucleotides: TGCAGCGTTGACCTGTTAGCGGGGCCAAGCAATGAGCAGTTCTTC. Amino acids: CSVDLLAGPSNEQFF. The chain couples TRBV29-1 to TRBJ2-1, with TRBD2 matching 8 bases. The CDR3 is 15 residues long. From germline, CDR1 is SQVTM and CDR2 ANQGSEA. V was pared by 3 bases and J by 6 bases, with 10 bases of the junction left unmatched.

This clonotype was detected only a few times. The chain couples TRBV5-1 to TRBJ2-3; 7 bases map to TRBD1. The J segment lost 6 bases and the V segment lost 4 bases, leaving 2 bases of the junction unmatched. Germline CDR1 SGHRS, CDR2 YFSETQ. This CDR3 has 12 residues. Written as DNA, the CDR3 is TGCGCCAGCAGCGTACAGGGGGATACGCAGTATTTT. It encodes CASSVQGDTQYF.

This clonotype was detected only a few times. V and J are TRBV20-1 and TRBJ2-5; D might be TRBD1 (6 bases). The ends were cut back, 6 bases at V and 5 bases at J, with 19 bases in the middle. Germline values: CDR1 DFQATT, CDR2 SNEGSKA (reference sequence). The CDR3 is 14 residues long. CDR3 protein: CSAPPRGLAETQYF. The DNA of the CDR3 is TGCAGTGCCCCACCCAGGGGTTTAGCGGAGACCCAGTACTTC.

A few counts support this clonotype. The chain recombines TRBV10-3 with TRBJ2-1, with TRBD2 as a possible D gene (7 bases). The CDR3 has 14 residues. V was pared by 10 bases and J by 3 bases, with 16 bases between. Germline V CDR1 and CDR2: ENHRY, SYGVKD. The CDR3 nucleotides read TGTGCCACAGCAGGAGGGGGGGGCTACAATGAGCAGTTCTTC. Translation gives CATAGGGGYNEQFF.

The chain combines TRBV23-1 with TRBJ2-1, with D maybe TRBD1 (6 bases). TRBV23-1 is an ORF, with its function uncertain. V shed 0 bases and J shed 1 base, with 16 bases lying between them. The CDR3 length is 18 residues. The CDR3 sequence is CASSQSPRTDISYNEQFF. The CDR3 nucleotides are TGCGCCAGCAGTCAATCTCCCAGGACAGATATATCCTACAATGAGCAGTTCTTC.

V and J are TRBV3-1 and TRBJ2-7; D is unclear. CDR3 length: 13 residues. V gave up 4 bases and J gave up 3 bases, with 10 bases separating them. Germline assignment: CDR1 LGHDT and CDR2 YNNKEL (reference sequence). CDR3 nucleotides: TGTGCCAGCAGCCCCAGAAGGCTCTACGAGCAGTACTTC. Amino acids: CASSPRRLYEQYF.

The chain joins TRBV28 to TRBJ2-7, with 7 bases that match TRBD1. The V gene end was trimmed by 3 bases and the J gene end by 11 bases; junction bases not matched to a gene: 13. The CDR3 runs to 14 residues. Germline-derived CDR1 and CDR2 are MDHEN and SYDVKM. CDR3 loop: CASSFPGDRPREYF. For the CDR3, the DNA is TGTGCCAGCAGTTTTCCTGGGGACAGACCTAGAGAGTACTTC. Looking up the rest from reference TRBV28 and TRBJ2-7 gives the full variable domain: DVKVTQSSRYLVKRTGEKVFLECVQDMDHENMFWYRQDPGLGLRLIYFSYDVKMKEKGDIPEGYSVSREKKERFSLILESASTNQTSMYLCASSFPGDRPREYFGPGTRLTVT.

A few counts support this clonotype. The chain is built from TRBV12-3 or TRBV12-4 and TRBJ1-2; D remains ambiguous. V was shortened by 7 bases and J by 7 bases, with 13 bases between the two germline ends. The CDR3 covers 12 residues. The CDR3 is CASTRGLGGYTF. The CDR3, as DNA: TGTGCCAGCACCCGAGGGTTAGGTGGCTACACCTTC.

This clonotype showed up just a few times. The V and J genes are TRBV5-1 and TRBJ2-1; TRBD2 matches at 12 bases. From germline, CDR1 is SGHRS and CDR2 YFSETQ. The CDR3 runs 17 residues. With V trimmed by 4 bases and J by 8 bases, 13 bases remained unmatched. CDR3 nucleotide sequence: TGCGCCAGCAGCCCCGCAAAGACTAGCGGGAGTAACTATGAGCAGTTCTTC. Translating it yields CASSPAKTSGSNYEQFF.

This chain connects TRBV9 to TRBJ2-7; 8 bases are shared with TRBD1. The V segment lost 0 bases and the J segment 5 bases; nucleotides outside the gene matches: 4. This CDR3 spans 14 amino acids. Germline V CDR1 and CDR2: SGDLS, YYNGEE. In nucleotides, the CDR3 is TGTGCCAGCAGCGTAGCCGGGACAGGCGACGAGCAGTACTTC. It codes for CASSVAGTGDEQYF.

The V and J genes are TRBV5-4 and TRBJ2-6; 12 positions agree with TRBD2. The CDR3 is 16 amino acids. The V and J ends lost 10 bases and 4 bases, in that order; junction bases with no gene match: 9. The germline gives CDR1 SGHNT, CDR2 YYREEE (reference sequence). The CDR3 loop is CAGRTSGTTGANVLTF. The DNA of the CDR3 is TGTGCCGGAAGGACTAGCGGGACGACCGGGGCCAACGTCCTGACTTTC.

About this clonotype: One end of the junction is discordant with germline, which a read error may explain. This sequence joins TRBV7-7 and TRBJ2-2; perhaps TRBD1 as D (8 bases). The CDR3 has 17 residues. In germline, CDR1 is SSHAT, CDR2 FNYEAQ (reference sequence). For the CDR3, the DNA is TGTGCTAGCAGCTTAGCCGGGGGGACAGGGAACACCGGGGAGCTGTTTTTT. This gives the protein CASSLAGGTGNTGELFF.

V gene TRBV6-5 combines with J gene TRBJ1-3; perhaps TRBD1 as D (5 bases). Germline V gene data show CDR1 as MNHEY and CDR2 as SVGAGI. With 3 bases removed from V and 3 bases from J, the gap between germline ends came to 12 bases. The CDR3 has 15 amino acids. The CDR3 sequence is CASSYRRGVGNTIYF. The CDR3 DNA reads as TGTGCCAGCAGTTATAGGAGGGGAGTTGGAAACACCATATATTTT.

The DNA of the CDR3 is TGTGCCAGCAGCGTGACAGGGTCATTGAACACTGAAGCTTTCTTT. As protein: CASSVTGSLNTEAFF. The rearrangement joins TRBV9 to TRBJ1-1; 7 bases are a match to TRBD1. Per germline, CDR1 SGDLS and CDR2 YYNGEE. The V gene end was trimmed by 2 bases and the J gene end by 0 bases; junction bases not matched to a gene: 4. The CDR3 loop spans 15 amino acids.

This clonotype has only a few counts. The CDR3 DNA follows: TGTGCCAGTAGACTAGCGGGAAACAACGGTGAGCAGTTCTTC. Its protein product is CASRLAGNNGEQFF. The genes are TRBV19 and TRBJ2-1; 10 nucleotides align to TRBD2. With V trimmed by 6 bases and J by 9 bases, 8 bases remained unmatched. The germline gives CDR1 LNHDA, CDR2 SQIVND (reference sequence). CDR3 length: 14 residues.

The DNA of the CDR3 is TGCAGTGCTAGGGCTCCTCAGGGACTAGCGGGAGGAGATACGCAGTATTTT. Its protein is CSARAPQGLAGGDTQYF. The V and J genes are TRBV20-1 and TRBJ2-3; 15 bases agree with TRBD2. With V trimmed by 3 bases and J by 5 bases, 9 bases remained unmatched. The CDR3 totals 17 residues. CDR1 is DFQATT and CDR2 is SNEGSKA in the germline V gene (reference sequence).

This clonotype occurred many times. The rearrangement joins TRBV20-1 to TRBJ2-2; D call uncertain. Per germline, CDR1 DFQATT and CDR2 SNEGSKA (reference sequence). Trimming cost V 6 bases and J 4 bases, with 15 bases left between them. This CDR3 comprises 14 residues. The CDR3 bases are TGCAGTGCGAAACCCCAGGTGTCCACCGGGGAGCTGTTTTTT. This codes for CSAKPQVSTGELFF.

The genes are TRBV7-2 and TRBJ2-3, with 8 bases matching TRBD1. This CDR3 has 18 residues. V lost 0 bases and J lost 2; bases outside the gene matches: 10. Germline CDR1 SGHTA, CDR2 FQGNSA. The CDR3 sequence is CASSLAVRDRRYTDTQYF. The CDR3 nucleotides are TGTGCCAGCAGCTTAGCGGTCCGGGACAGGAGATACACAGATACGCAGTATTTT.

The chain's CDR3 is CSANDRATNSGYTF. Here the CDR3 DNA reads TGCAGTGCAAACGACAGGGCTACTAATTCTGGCTACACCTTC. V usage is TRBV20-1 and J usage is TRBJ1-2; the match to TRBD1 covers 7 bases. The germline CDR1 and CDR2 sequences are DFQATT and SNEGSKA (reference sequence). V lost 6 bases and J lost 7; bases outside the gene matches: 14. The CDR3 contains 14 residues.

This clonotype was counted only a few times. The V and J genes are TRBV20-1 and TRBJ2-7; D gene unclear. CDR1 is DFQATT and CDR2 is SNEGSKA in the germline V gene (reference sequence). V lost 2 bases and J 4 bases, leaving 9 bases between the germline ends. The CDR3 is 12 amino acids. The DNA of the CDR3 is TGCAGTGCTAGAAATAAGGATTACGAGCAGTACTTC. Amino acids: CSARNKDYEQYF.

The chain carries TRBV29-1 and TRBJ2-2; perhaps D is TRBD1 or TRBD2 (6 bases each). This CDR3 has 14 amino acids. The V and J ends lost 6 bases and 4 bases respectively, with 15 bases between them. Germline values: CDR1 SQVTM, CDR2 ANQGSEA. The CDR3 loop reads CSVRGGGATGELFF. CDR3 sequence (DNA): TGCAGCGTCCGAGGGGGAGGTGCCACCGGGGAGCTGTTTTTT.

The rearrangement links TRBV5-1 to TRBJ2-7; D gene ambiguous. The germline V gene has CDR1 SGHRS and CDR2 YFSETQ. The CDR3 consists of 14 residues. Trimming shortened V by 0 bases and J by 2 bases, and 9 bases separated the two germline ends. CDR3 DNA sequence: TGCGCCAGCAGCTTGGACGGCAGGACCTACGAGCAGTACTTC. It is translated as CASSLDGRTYEQYF.

Only a few counts were recorded for this clonotype. The chain uses TRBV29-1 and TRBJ1-1, with 11 positions matching TRBD1. The CDR3 has 13 residues. The germline V gene has CDR1 SQVTM and CDR2 ANQGSEA. V lost 4 bases to trimming and J lost 6 bases; unmatched junction nucleotides: 4. In DNA form, the CDR3 reads TGCAGCGTTGCGGACAGGGGGCTAGCTGAAGCTTTCTTT. Translation gives CSVADRGLAEAFF.

V gene TRBV12-3 or TRBV12-4 combines with J gene TRBJ1-1; D is uncertain. The V end lost 2 bases, the J end lost 0 bases, and 7 bases lay between the germline ends. The CDR3 is 14 residues long. CDR3 in amino acids: CASSLWEMNTEAFF. The CDR3 DNA reads as TGTGCCAGCAGTTTATGGGAGATGAACACTGAAGCTTTCTTT.